This T cell receptor beta chain is from a study of OX40 agonist ivuxolimab in advanced cancers. This table comes from immunoSEQ multiplex PCR, and its TCRdb copy is limited to in-frame clones, with some not included. The sample gives about 83,000 clones, around 85% of which show up once; approximately 7% is in the top ten. The receptor was derived from an adult with an advanced solid tumor such as melanoma, head and neck, liver or kidney cancer. The source was CD4+ or CD8+ T cells sorted from blood, collected in a trial of the OX40 agonist ivuxolimab.

The CDR3 protein is CASSLSGGYEQYF. In nucleotides, the CDR3 is TGTGCCAGCAGCTTATCAGGGGGCTACGAGCAGTACTTC. The chain has TRBV7-3 and TRBJ2-7, with 7 bases identical to TRBD1. The CDR3 runs 13 residues. After removal of 2 bases from V and 3 bases from J, the junction contained 1 base not matched to a gene. Germline V CDR1 and CDR2: SGHTA, FQGTGA.